This T cell receptor beta chain was sequenced for a study of long-term antiretroviral therapy in people with HIV. Before they underwent DNA extraction, samples held about 1-10 million cryopreserved PBMC. In the case of this clone: Its antigen is not identified.

Germline loops: CDR1 MNHEY, CDR2 SMNVEV (reference sequence). The junction had 8 bases not matched to a gene; V was cut back by 6 bases and J by 4 bases. The CDR3 consists of 15 residues. General study findings and limits: The range of CDR3 lengths in HIV repertoires proved narrower than that found in controls. An increase in diversity followed ART, yet levels stayed below transplant donor controls. Dominance of pre-ART expanded clones persisted, fluctuating and often declining after ART.

Researchers ran immunoSEQ v3.0 at survey level. Assay: immunoSEQ multiplex PCR; the TCRdb copy retains only in-frame clones and omits some. The sample lists 25,000 or so clones, 86% occurring once. The source material was unsorted PBMCs, sampled 1.9 years after starting antiretroviral therapy. The receptor was isolated from a woman in her twenties or thirties with HIV. The V gene is TRBV27, the J gene TRBJ1-5; TRBD1 aligns across 8 bases. The CDR3 DNA reads TGTGCCAGCAGCGACCCCGGGACAGGTAATCAGCCCCAGCATTTT. Amino acids: CASSDPGTGNQPQHF.